This record looks at one TCR beta chain sequence and its context. Its antigen is not identified. These data originate in a study of T cell responses to AZD1222 COVID-19 vaccine. Study summary: Analysis merged second doses at about 4 or about 12 weeks.

The CDR3 is made up of 16 amino acids. The germline CDR1 and CDR2 sequences are SGHDN and FVKESK. V was shortened by 3 bases and J by 1 base, with 16 bases between the two germline ends. Assay used: immunoSEQ multiplex PCR; TCRdb lists only in-frame clones, some missing. This sample has 54,000 or so clones, with 88% found just once. Points from the study as a whole: An increase in Spike-specific TCR breadth and depth was observed after two AZD1222 doses. Only a handful of AZD1222 recipients, roughly six in all, had baseline seropositivity.

The sequence was obtained from an adult in good health. The chain links TRBV14 to TRBJ2-7; TRBD1 might be the D (6 bases). Sequencing was performed on peripheral blood, taken on day 0 of AZD1222 vaccination. The DNA for the CDR3 is TGTGCCAGCAGCCACCAAGGGGCAGGGGCTTCCTACGAGCAGTACTTC. Its translation: CASSHQGAGASYEQYF. The whole variable domain, remainder taken from reference TRBV14 and TRBJ2-7, is EAGVTQFPSHSVIEKGQTVTLRCDPISGHDNLYWYRRVMGKEIKFLLHFVKESKQDESGMPNNRFLAERTGGTYSTLKVQPAELEDSGVYFCASSHQGAGASYEQYFGPGTRLTVT.